The 8 T cell receptor beta chains reported below all come from one sample, sequenced in a study of T cell repertoires in cytomegalovirus infection. TCRdb itself ran the reads through MiXCR, one entry per CDR3 protein. This table holds approximately 250,000 distinct CDR3 sequences, approximately 10% found once. The sample taken for sequencing was PBMCs. These receptors all stem from a human donor in good health (CMV status not recorded). Some clones in this sample may be carry-over from other donors' samples.

This clonotype has more than one count but fewer than ten. The chain links TRBV6-5 to TRBJ1-6; D unclear. Trimming took 6 bases from V and 5 from J, leaving 8 bases between them. Germline assignment: CDR1 MNHEY and CDR2 SVGAGI. The CDR3 covers 13 residues. In DNA, the CDR3 is TGTGCCAGCAGGGTCTCAAATAATTCACCCCTCCACTTT. This sequence encodes CASRVSNNSPLHF.

There are many counts of this clonotype. V is TRBV7-3 and J is TRBJ2-7; D may be TRBD1 (5 bases). CDR3 size: 14 residues. Trimming pared 5 bases from V and 6 bases from J, leaving 17 bases between. The germline CDR1 and CDR2 sequences are SGHTA and FQGTGA. The chain's CDR3 is CASSRNSQGGEQYF. The CDR3 DNA reads as TGTGCCAGCAGCCGAAATTCGCAGGGCGGCGAGCAGTACTTC.

This clonotype was observed a handful of times. The chain recombines TRBV4-3 with TRBJ2-3; 9 bases are shared with TRBD2. Trimming removed 0 bases from V and 5 bases from J; junction bases left unmatched: 3. The germline gives CDR1 LGHNA, CDR2 YSLEER. The CDR3 has 15 amino acids. This CDR3 reads CASSQEAGGIDTQYF. CDR3 bases: TGCGCCAGCAGCCAAGAGGCGGGGGGGATAGATACGCAGTATTTT.

This clonotype has ten or more counts. The CDR3 DNA follows: TGTGCCATCAGTGGGGGACTAGCGGGGGACTCCCAAGAGACCCAGTACTTC. It specifies CAISGGLAGDSQETQYF. The rearrangement links TRBV10-3 to TRBJ2-5; TRBD2 aligns across 14 bases. The ends lost 4 bases at V and 1 base at J; junction bases unmatched: 5. Per the germline V gene, CDR1 is ENHRY and CDR2 is SYGVKD. This CDR3 spans 17 amino acids.

To note about this clonotype: An end of the junction does not agree with germline; a read error may underlie this. The chain uses TRBV12-3 or TRBV12-4 and TRBJ2-2; the D gene is possibly TRBD2 (6 bases). The length of the CDR3 is 17 residues. The CDR3 reads CAGRYGGNSGNTGELFF. DNA for the CDR3: TGTGCCGGCAGATATGGGGGGAACAGCGGAAACACCGGGGAGCTGTTTTTT.

The chain combines TRBV29-1 with TRBJ1-1; TRBD1 is a possible D gene (5 bases). The CDR3 length is 11 residues. Germline lookup yields CDR1 SQVTM and CDR2 ANQGSEA. Between the trimmed V and J ends, which lost 5 bases and 7 bases, there was a span of 11 bases. CDR3 sequence: CSVLGAGEAFF. CDR3 DNA sequence: TGCAGCGTTCTAGGGGCAGGTGAAGCTTTCTTT.

This clonotype was picked up many times. The V and J genes are TRBV18 and TRBJ2-1; weak D call: TRBD2 (6 bases). Germline V gene data show CDR1 as KGHSH and CDR2 as LQKENI. This CDR3 contains 16 residues. Trimming left V 0 bases short and J 10 bases short, with 19 bases between. CDR3 loop: CASSPPMGGLNPEQFF. CDR3 DNA sequence: TGTGCCAGCTCACCACCCATGGGAGGCCTCAATCCAGAGCAGTTCTTC.

The table lists this clonotype with many counts. V and J are TRBV3-1 and TRBJ2-5, with 8 bases identical to TRBD2. The junction had 12 bases not matched to a gene; V was cut back by 0 bases and J by 0 bases. The CDR3 totals 19 residues. Germline CDR1 is LGHDT and CDR2 is YNNKEL (reference sequence). CDR3 protein: CASSQEAGSGSSYQETQYF. CDR3 in DNA: TGTGCCAGCAGCCAAGAAGCGGGAAGCGGGAGCAGTTACCAAGAGACCCAGTACTTC.